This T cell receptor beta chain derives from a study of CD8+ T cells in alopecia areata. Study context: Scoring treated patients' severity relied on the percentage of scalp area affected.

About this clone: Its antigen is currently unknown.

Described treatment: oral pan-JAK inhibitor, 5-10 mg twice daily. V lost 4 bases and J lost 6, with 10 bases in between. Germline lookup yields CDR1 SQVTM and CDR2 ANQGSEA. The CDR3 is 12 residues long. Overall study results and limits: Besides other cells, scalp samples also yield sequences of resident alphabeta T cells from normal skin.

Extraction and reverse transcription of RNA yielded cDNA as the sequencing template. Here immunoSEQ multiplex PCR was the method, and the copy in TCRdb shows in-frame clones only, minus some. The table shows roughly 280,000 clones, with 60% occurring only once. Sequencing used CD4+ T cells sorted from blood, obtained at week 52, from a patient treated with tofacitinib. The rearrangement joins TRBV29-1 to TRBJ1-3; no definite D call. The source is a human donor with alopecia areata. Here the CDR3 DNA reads TGCAGCGTTGGGACGGAGGCAAACACCATATATTTT. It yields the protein CSVGTEANTIYF. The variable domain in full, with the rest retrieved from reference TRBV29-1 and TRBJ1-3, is SAVISQKPSRDICQRGTSLTIQCQVDSQVTMMFWYRQQPGQSLTLIATANQGSEATYESGFVIDKFPISRPNLTFSTLTVSNMSPEDSSIYLCSVGTEANTIYFGEGSWLTVV.